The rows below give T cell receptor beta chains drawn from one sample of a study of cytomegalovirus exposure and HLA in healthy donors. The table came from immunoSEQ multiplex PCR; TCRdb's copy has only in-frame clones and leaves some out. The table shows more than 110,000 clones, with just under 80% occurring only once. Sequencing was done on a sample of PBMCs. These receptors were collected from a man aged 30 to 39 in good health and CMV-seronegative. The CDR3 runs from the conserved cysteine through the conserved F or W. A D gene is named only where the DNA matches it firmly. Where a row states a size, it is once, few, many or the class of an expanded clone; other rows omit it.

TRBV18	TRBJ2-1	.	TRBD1	CASSPPDRKHEQFF	TGTGCCAGCTCACCTCCGGACAGGAAGCATGAGCAGTTCTTC
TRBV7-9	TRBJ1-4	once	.	CASSLAQGGDEKLFF	TGTGCCAGCAGCTTAGCCCAGGGTGGTGACGAAAAACTGTTTTTT
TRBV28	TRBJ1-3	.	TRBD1	CASRDRRKVSGNTIYF	TGTGCCAGCAGGGACAGGCGAAAGGTCTCTGGAAACACCATATATTTT
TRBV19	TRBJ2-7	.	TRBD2	CASSIRLAGASEQYF	TGTGCCAGTAGTATAAGACTAGCGGGAGCGAGCGAGCAGTACTTC
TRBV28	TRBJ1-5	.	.	CASSLLNQPQHF	TGTGCCAGCAGTCTCCTCAATCAGCCCCAGCATTTT
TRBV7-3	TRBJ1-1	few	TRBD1	CASSKGAGTEAFF	TGTGCCAGCAGCAAGGGGGCGGGTACTGAAGCTTTCTTT
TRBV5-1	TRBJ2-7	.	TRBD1	CASSSSGTGGLKQYF	TGCGCCAGCAGCTCTTCCGGGACAGGGGGTCTTAAGCAGTACTTC
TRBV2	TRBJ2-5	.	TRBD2	CASSGRLAGGPSQETQYF	TGTGCCAGCAGCGGAAGACTAGCGGGGGGGCCTTCCCAAGAGACCCAGTACTTC
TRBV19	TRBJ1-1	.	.	CASSTPYRGLTEAFF	TGTGCCAGTAGTACTCCATACAGAGGGTTGACTGAAGCTTTCTTT
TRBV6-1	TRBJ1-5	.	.	CASSDWGDQPQHF	TGTGCCAGCAGTGATTGGGGGGATCAGCCCCAGCATTTT
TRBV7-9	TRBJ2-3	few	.	CASSPENTQYF	TGTGCCAGCAGCCCGGAGAATACGCAGTATTTT
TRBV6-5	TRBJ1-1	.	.	CASSYKGAWVF	TGTGCCAGCAGTTACAAGGGAGCGTGGGTCTTT
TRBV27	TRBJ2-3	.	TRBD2	CASSLGLAGRLDTQYF	TGTGCCAGCAGTCTGGGACTAGCGGGGAGGCTAGATACGCAGTATTTT
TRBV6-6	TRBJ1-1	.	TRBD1	CASSYSGQATEAFF	TGTGCCAGCAGTTACTCAGGACAGGCCACTGAAGCTTTCTTT
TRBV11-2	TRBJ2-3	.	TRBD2	CASSLVGLAGTDTQYF	TGTGCCAGCAGCTTAGTAGGACTAGCGGGCACAGATACGCAGTATTTT
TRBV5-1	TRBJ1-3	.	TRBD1	CASSEGQGAGNTIYF	TGCGCCAGCAGCGAGGGACAGGGTGCTGGAAACACCATATATTTT
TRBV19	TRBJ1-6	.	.	CASSIVSVWGHSPLHF	TGTGCCAGTAGTATTGTGAGTGTCTGGGGGCATTCACCCCTCCACTTT
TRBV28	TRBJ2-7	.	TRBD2	CASRAEWGLAGVDEQYF	TGTGCCAGCAGGGCTGAATGGGGACTAGCGGGAGTGGACGAGCAGTACTTC
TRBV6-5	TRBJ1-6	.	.	CASSYSAGNSPLHF	TGTGCCAGCAGTTACTCGGCAGGGAATTCACCCCTCCACTTT
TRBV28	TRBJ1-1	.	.	CASSLRPAGNTEAFF	TGTGCCAGCAGTTTGCGCCCCGCAGGGAACACTGAAGCTTTCTTT
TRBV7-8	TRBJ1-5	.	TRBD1	CASSPSDRASNQPQHF	TGTGCCAGCAGCCCCTCGGACAGGGCGAGCAATCAGCCCCAGCATTTT
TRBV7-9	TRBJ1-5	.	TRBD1	CASSLALGQGAMGPQHF	TGTGCCAGCAGCTTAGCGCTGGGACAGGGGGCCATGGGGCCCCAGCATTTT
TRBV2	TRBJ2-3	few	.	CASSAGTSTDTQYF	TGTGCCAGCAGTGCGGGGACTAGCACAGATACGCAGTATTTT
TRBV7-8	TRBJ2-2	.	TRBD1	CASSPFLNRGLTNTGELFF	TGTGCCAGCAGCCCCTTCCTAAACAGGGGGCTGACGAACACCGGGGAGCTGTTTTTT
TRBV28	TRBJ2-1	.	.	CASSAPGLSYNEQFF	TGTGCCAGCAGCGCTCCCGGACTCTCCTACAATGAGCAGTTCTTC
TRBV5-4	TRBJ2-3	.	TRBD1	CASSLDRGLQSYTQYF	TGTGCCAGCAGCCTTGACAGGGGGCTCCAATCATATACGCAGTATTTT
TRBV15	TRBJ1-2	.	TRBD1	CATSPGQGLYGYTF	TGTGCCACCAGCCCCGGACAGGGCTTGTATGGCTACACCTTC
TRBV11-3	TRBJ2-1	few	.	CASSESGVYNEQFF	TGTGCCAGCAGCGAGAGCGGAGTCTACAATGAGCAGTTCTTC
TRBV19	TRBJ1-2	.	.	CASSIPQGSNYGYTF	TGTGCCAGTAGTATACCCCAGGGCTCTAACTATGGCTACACCTTC
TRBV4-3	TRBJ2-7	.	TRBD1	CASSQENRGPYEQYF	TGCGCCAGCAGCCAAGAGAACAGGGGGCCCTACGAGCAGTACTTC
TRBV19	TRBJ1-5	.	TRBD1	CASSLPGQGFQPQHF	TGTGCCAGTAGTCTTCCTGGACAGGGTTTTCAGCCCCAGCATTTT
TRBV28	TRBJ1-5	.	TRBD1	CASSSVDRGGYAQHF	TGTGCCAGCAGTTCTGTTGACAGGGGTGGTTACGCCCAGCATTTT
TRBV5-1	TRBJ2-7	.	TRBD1	CASSAGSGGITYEQYF	TGCGCCAGCAGCGCTGGATCAGGGGGCATTACCTACGAGCAGTACTTC
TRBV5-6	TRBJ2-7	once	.	CASSSLGSYEQYF	TGTGCCAGCAGCTCCCTGGGGAGCTACGAGCAGTACTTC
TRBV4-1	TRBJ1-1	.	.	CASSQTDRTVNTEAFF	TGCGCCAGCAGCCAAACTGACAGGACGGTGAACACTGAAGCTTTCTTT
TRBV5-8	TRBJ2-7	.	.	CASSLVSGNWAYEQYF	TGTGCCAGCAGCTTGGTTTCAGGGAATTGGGCCTACGAGCAGTACTTC
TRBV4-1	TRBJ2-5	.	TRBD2	CASSQPGGNDQETQYF	TGCGCCAGCAGCCAACCGGGAGGAAATGACCAAGAGACCCAGTACTTC
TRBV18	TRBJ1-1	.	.	CATAAGENTEAFF	TGTGCCACCGCCGCCGGGGAGAACACTGAAGCTTTCTTT
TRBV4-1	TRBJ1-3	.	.	CASSPGGAGNTIYF	TGCGCCAGCAGCCCCGGCGGGGCAGGAAACACCATATATTTT
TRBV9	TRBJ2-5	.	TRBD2	CASSVSAGGQETQYF	TGTGCCAGCAGCGTGTCAGCGGGAGGGCAAGAGACCCAGTACTTC
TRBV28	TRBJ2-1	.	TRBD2	CASSSSTSGSSYNEQFF	TGTGCCAGCAGTTCCTCGACTAGCGGGAGCTCCTACAATGAGCAGTTCTTC
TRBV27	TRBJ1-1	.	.	CASSPFGRPAGTEAFF	TGTGCCAGCAGTCCCTTCGGCAGACCGGCGGGGACTGAAGCTTTCTTT
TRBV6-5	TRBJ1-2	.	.	CASSYGSGDYTF	TGTGCCAGCAGTTACGGGTCAGGGGACTACACCTTC
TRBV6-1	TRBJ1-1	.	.	CASSERGTEAFF	TGTGCCAGCAGTGAAAGGGGTACTGAAGCTTTCTTT
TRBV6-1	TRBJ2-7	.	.	CASSAEGNGSVDEQYF	TGTGCCAGCAGTGCGGAAGGAAACGGGTCGGTGGACGAGCAGTACTTC
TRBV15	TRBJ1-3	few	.	CATSRAYSSGNTIYF	TGTGCCACCAGCAGAGCATACAGCTCTGGAAACACCATATATTTT
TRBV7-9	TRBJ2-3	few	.	CASSLASGYNTDTQYF	TGTGCCAGCAGCTTAGCGTCCGGGTATAACACAGATACGCAGTATTTT
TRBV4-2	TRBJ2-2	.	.	CASSQTSTGELFF	TGTGCCAGCAGCCAAACTAGCACCGGGGAGCTGTTTTTT
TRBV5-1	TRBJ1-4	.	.	CASSLVSGATNEKLFF	TGCGCCAGCAGCTTGGTCTCCGGGGCAACTAATGAAAAACTGTTTTTT
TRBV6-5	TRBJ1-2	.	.	CASSPSGGYGYTF	TGTGCCAGCAGCCCCTCCGGAGGCTATGGCTACACCTTC
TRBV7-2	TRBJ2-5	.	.	CASSGVGTRGKTQYF	TGTGCCAGCAGCGGGGTGGGGACCAGGGGAAAGACCCAGTACTTC
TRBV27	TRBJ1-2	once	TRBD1	CASSPGQGYGYTF	TGTGCCAGCAGTCCTGGACAGGGGTATGGCTACACCTTC
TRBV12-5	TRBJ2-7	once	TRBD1	CASGYGTGAYEQYF	TGTGCTAGTGGTTATGGGACAGGGGCCTACGAGCAGTACTTC
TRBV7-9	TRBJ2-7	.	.	CASSLGEGEQYF	TGTGCCAGCAGCCTTGGCGAGGGCGAGCAGTACTTC
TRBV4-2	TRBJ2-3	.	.	CASTSPETGTDTQYF	TGTGCCAGCACCTCGCCGGAGACTGGCACAGATACGCAGTATTTT
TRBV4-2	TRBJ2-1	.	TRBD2	CASSQGVRAGGLGRNEQFF	TGTGCCAGCAGCCAGGGGGTACGAGCGGGGGGTTTGGGTCGCAATGAGCAGTTCTTC
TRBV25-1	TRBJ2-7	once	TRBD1	CASSEWPGQPIYEQYF	TGTGCCAGCAGTGAATGGCCGGGACAGCCGATCTACGAGCAGTACTTC